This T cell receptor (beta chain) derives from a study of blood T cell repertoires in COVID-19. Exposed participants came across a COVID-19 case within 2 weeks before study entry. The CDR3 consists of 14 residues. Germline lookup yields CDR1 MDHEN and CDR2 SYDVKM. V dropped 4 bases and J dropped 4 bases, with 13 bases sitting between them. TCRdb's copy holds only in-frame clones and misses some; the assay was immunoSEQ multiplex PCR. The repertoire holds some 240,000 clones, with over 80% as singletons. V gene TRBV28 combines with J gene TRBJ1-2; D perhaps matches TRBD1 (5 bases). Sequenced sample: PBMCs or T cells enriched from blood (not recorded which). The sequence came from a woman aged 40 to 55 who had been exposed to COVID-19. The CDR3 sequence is CASSSHPGFYGYTF. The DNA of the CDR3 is TGTGCCAGCAGTTCCCATCCAGGGTTCTATGGCTACACCTTC.